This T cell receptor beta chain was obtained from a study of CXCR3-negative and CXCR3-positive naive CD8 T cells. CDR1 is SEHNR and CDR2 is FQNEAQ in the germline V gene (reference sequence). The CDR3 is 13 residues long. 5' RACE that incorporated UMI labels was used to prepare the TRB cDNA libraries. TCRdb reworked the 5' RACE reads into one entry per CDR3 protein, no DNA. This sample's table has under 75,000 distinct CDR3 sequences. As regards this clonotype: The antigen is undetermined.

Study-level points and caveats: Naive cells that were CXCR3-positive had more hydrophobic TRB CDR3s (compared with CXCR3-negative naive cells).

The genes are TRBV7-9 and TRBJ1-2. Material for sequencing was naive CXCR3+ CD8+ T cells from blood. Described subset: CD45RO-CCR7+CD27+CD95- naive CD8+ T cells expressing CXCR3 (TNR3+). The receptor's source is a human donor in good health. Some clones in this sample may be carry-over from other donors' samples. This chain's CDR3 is CASSPADHYGYTF.